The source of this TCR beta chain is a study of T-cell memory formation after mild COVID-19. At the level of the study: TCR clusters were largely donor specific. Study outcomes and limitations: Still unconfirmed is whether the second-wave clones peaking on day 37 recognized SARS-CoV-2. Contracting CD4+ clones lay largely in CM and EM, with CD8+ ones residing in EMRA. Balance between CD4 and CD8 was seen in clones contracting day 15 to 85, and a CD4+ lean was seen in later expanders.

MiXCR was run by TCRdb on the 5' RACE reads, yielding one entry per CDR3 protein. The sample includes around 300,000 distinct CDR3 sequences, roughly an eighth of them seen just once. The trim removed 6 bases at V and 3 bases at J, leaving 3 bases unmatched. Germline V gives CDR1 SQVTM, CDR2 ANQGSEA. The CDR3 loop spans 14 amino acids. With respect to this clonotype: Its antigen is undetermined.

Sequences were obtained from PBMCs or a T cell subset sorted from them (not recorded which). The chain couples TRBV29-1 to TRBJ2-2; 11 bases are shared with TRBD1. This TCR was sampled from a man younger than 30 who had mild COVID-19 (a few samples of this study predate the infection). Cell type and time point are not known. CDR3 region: CSVGGQGDTGELFF. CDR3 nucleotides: TGCAGCGTGGGGGGACAGGGGGACACCGGGGAGCTGTTTTTT.